A single TCR beta chain is shown here with its context. No antigen is known for it. This PCR relied on a set of 60 Vbeta primers and 13 Jbeta primers. Generated by immunoSEQ multiplex PCR, the TCRdb table keeps only in-frame clones and is missing some. The data contain approximately 210,000 clones, 75% to 85% of them singletons. The CDR3 has 16 residues. Germline CDR1 reads MDHEN; CDR2 reads SYDVKM. Unmatched junction bases numbered 10, after V lost 7 bases and J lost 1 base. This entry comes from a study of cytomegalovirus exposure and HLA in healthy donors. Study-wide results and limits: Upon later analysis, HLA-associated TCR beta chains proved more clonally expanded than other, equally common chains.

The chain uses TRBV28 and TRBJ1-2, with TRBD1 identical over 9 bases. This sequence originates from a male donor in good health and CMV-seropositive. The sample was PBMCs. The CDR3 loop is CASTGSDRGLNYGYTF. CDR3 DNA sequence: TGTGCCAGCACTGGTTCGGACAGGGGCCTTAACTATGGCTACACCTTC.